The present entry profiles one T cell receptor beta chain with its context. As handled by the study authors: Estimates of nucleated cell counts were drawn from the amplification of reference gene primers. Repertoires were generated with immunoSEQ multiplex PCR, while TCRdb's copy carries only in-frame clones and drops some. V and J calls and clone size are as listed in that table; D and trimming were resolved from the DNA. The sample includes about 160,000 clones, about 86% of them seen just once. The data originate from a study of blood T cell repertoires in COVID-19. For the study at large: COVID-19 samples from acute and convalescent phases originated in the United States, Italy and Spain. PBMCs, B-cell-depleted T cells, or T cells were the source of the cDNA or gDNA that made up the material.

The CDR3 is made up of 13 amino acids. In germline, CDR1 is MNHEY, CDR2 SVGAGI. V lost 2 bases and J lost 5; bases outside the gene matches: 2. The sequence was obtained from an elderly woman with acute or convalescent COVID-19. The chain employs TRBV6-5 and TRBJ2-5, with 7 bases identical to TRBD1. Sequenced sample: peripheral blood. The CDR3, as DNA: TGTGCCAGCAGTTACACAGGGGCTGAGACCCAGTACTTC. It codes for CASSYTGAETQYF.